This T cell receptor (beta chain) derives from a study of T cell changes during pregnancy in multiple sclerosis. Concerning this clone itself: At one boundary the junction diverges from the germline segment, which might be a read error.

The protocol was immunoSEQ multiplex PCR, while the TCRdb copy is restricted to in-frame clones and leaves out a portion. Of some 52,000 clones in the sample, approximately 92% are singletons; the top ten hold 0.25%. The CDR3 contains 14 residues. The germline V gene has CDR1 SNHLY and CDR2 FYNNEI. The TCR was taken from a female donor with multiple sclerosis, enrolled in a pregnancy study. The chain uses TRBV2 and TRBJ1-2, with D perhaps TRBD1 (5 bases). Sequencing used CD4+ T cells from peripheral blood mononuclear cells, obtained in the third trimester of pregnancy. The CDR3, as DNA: TGTGCCAGCAGCGAAGCGCGGAGGGGAGGAGGCTACACCTTC. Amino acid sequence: CASSEARRGGGYTF.